The 10 T cell receptor beta chains below were found in one sample sequenced in a study of T-cell reconstitution after alpha-beta-depleted transplantation in children. During its preparation, the TCRbeta library received unique molecular identifiers. TCRdb passed the PCR reads through MiXCR, listing each CDR3 protein once. The sample shows some 600,000 distinct CDR3 sequences, 16% of them seen only once. Sequencing was performed on PBMCs from the stem cell graft donor, taken from the stem cell graft. These receptors were obtained from a human donor who donated a stem cell graft to a child with acute myeloid leukemia.

V and J are TRBV6-2 or TRBV6-3 and TRBJ2-7; D tentatively fits TRBD1 or TRBD2 (5 bases each). This CDR3 region has 15 residues. Germline CDR1 and CDR2: MNHEY and SVGEGT. Trimming took 6 bases from V and 6 from J, leaving 21 bases between them. CDR3: CASSPEGPDDPEQYF. As DNA, the CDR3 is TGTGCCAGCAGCCCCGAGGGGCCTGACGATCCCGAGCAGTACTTC.

The J gene is TRBJ2-7, the V gene TRBV21-1; TRBD1, the D gene given by the table, was not confirmed from the DNA. TRBV21-1 is a known pseudogene. This CDR3 is 16 amino acids long. CDR3 DNA: TGTGCCAGCAGCAAAGCGCTTGGACAGTTTAAGCTCGAGCAGTACGTC. Amino acids: CASSKALGQFKLEQYV.

The table lists this clonotype with many counts. The chain couples TRBV6-1 to TRBJ2-5, with a weak D call TRBD2 (6 bases). The CDR3 is made up of 14 amino acids. Germline CDR1 and CDR2: MNHNS and SASEGT. V lost 6 bases to trimming and J lost 4 bases, with 15 bases between them. CDR3 sequence reads: CASSSITSRETQYF. The CDR3 DNA reads as TGTGCCAGCAGCTCGATTACTAGCAGAGAGACCCAGTACTTC.

V and J are TRBV7-2 and TRBJ1-3, with TRBD1 as a possible D gene (5 bases). The germline gives CDR1 SGHTA, CDR2 FQGNSA. Trimming took off 5 bases at V and 4 bases at J, with 15 bases between the two ends. The CDR3 runs 15 residues. This CDR3 is CASSPAGGGGNTIYF. CDR3 DNA sequence: TGTGCCAGCAGCCCCGCTGGGGGAGGAGGAAACACCATATATTTT.

This clonotype was found a few times. The chain joins TRBV10-3 to TRBJ2-7, with D uncertain. V was clipped by 11 bases and J by 7 bases, with 24 bases between them. CDR3 length equals 14 residues. Germline loops: CDR1 ENHRY, CDR2 SYGVKD. The CDR3 spells CAASQLPGREEQYV. CDR3 bases: TGTGCCGCGTCCCAGCTCCCTGGCCGAGAAGAGCAGTACGTC.

This clonotype was seen ten or more times. This sequence joins TRBV29-1 and TRBJ1-1; D uncertain. Between the trimmed V and J ends, which lost 2 bases and 1 base, there was a span of 8 bases. This CDR3 has 13 residues. CDR1 is SQVTM, CDR2 ANQGSEA, per germline. CDR3 sequence (DNA): TGCAGCGTTGAACCCACACCGAACACTGAAGCTTTCTTT. Amino acid sequence: CSVEPTPNTEAFF.

The V and J genes are TRBV7-2 and TRBJ1-5; no clear D. Trimming took off 5 bases at V and 0 bases at J, with 14 bases between the two ends. CDR1 and CDR2 (germline): SGHTA, FQGNSA. CDR3 length: 16 residues. DNA of the CDR3: TGTGCCAGCAGCCCAAGAGGGCATCTTAGCAATCAGCCCCAGCATTTT. Residues: CASSPRGHLSNQPQHF.

A few counts support this clonotype. The genes are TRBV7-9 and TRBJ2-7; D call uncertain. The ends were cut back, 3 bases at V and 5 bases at J, with 8 bases in the middle. Germline CDR1 and CDR2: SEHNR and FQNEAQ (reference sequence). CDR3 length: 12 residues. The CDR3 loop is CASSFTAHEQYV. CDR3 in DNA: TGTGCCAGCAGCTTTACGGCCCACGAGCAGTACGTC.

This clonotype appeared once. The chain has TRBV7-9 and TRBJ2-1; D might be TRBD2 (6 bases). This CDR3 has 14 amino acids. In germline, CDR1 is SEHNR, CDR2 FQNEAQ (reference sequence). The ends were cut back, 4 bases at V and 2 bases at J, with 9 bases in the middle. The CDR3 loop reads CASSSGTPYNEQFF. The CDR3 coding sequence is TGTGCCAGCAGCTCCGGGACTCCCTACAATGAGCAGTTCTTC.

This clonotype was detected ten times or more. This chain uses TRBV20-1 with TRBJ2-1; the D gene is possibly TRBD2 (5 bases). This CDR3 is 12 amino acids long. V was cut by 7 bases and J by 6 bases, with 13 bases left in between. CDR1 and CDR2 from the germline V gene are DFQATT and SNEGSKA (reference sequence). The CDR3 reads CSGTLSSNEQFF. CDR3 coding DNA: TGCAGTGGGACTCTAAGCTCCAATGAGCAGTTCTTC.